Listed below are T cell receptor beta chains from one sample, sequenced in a study of Graves' ophthalmopathy and Graves' hyperthyroidism. TCRdb recomputed calls from the multiplex PCR reads with MiXCR, one row per CDR3 protein. Counted here are almost 750,000 distinct CDR3 sequences, around 40% occurring once; the ten biggest clones make up approximately 43%. Sequenced input: peripheral blood. The source of these receptors is an adult man with Graves' ophthalmopathy. CDR3s include the opening cysteine and the closing phenylalanine or tryptophan. The order of the fields is V gene, clone size, D gene, J gene, CDR3 protein, CDR3 DNA. A D gene is named only where the DNA matches it firmly. Only some rows state a clone size, as once, few, many or a class for expanded clones.

TRBV29-1	many	.	TRBJ1-2	CSVGEGIDYGYTF	TGCAGCGTTGGTGAGGGAATTGACTATGGCTACACCTTC
TRBV28	few	.	TRBJ2-5	CASSLPQAGAQETQYF	TGTGCCAGCAGTTTGCCCCAGGCAGGGGCTCAAGAGACCCAGTACTTC
TRBV20-1	.	TRBD2	TRBJ2-7	CSASPASGGIYEQYF	TGCAGTGCTAGTCCAGCTAGCGGGGGGATCTACGAGCAGTACTTC
TRBV15	.	.	TRBJ1-2	CATSRGTDVYGYTF	TGTGCCACCAGCAGAGGGACAGACGTCTATGGCTACACCTTC
TRBV29-1	.	TRBD1	TRBJ2-5	CSVGSQGVGKTQYF	TGCAGCGTTGGATCCCAGGGGGTCGGAAAGACCCAGTACTTC
TRBV7-2	.	.	TRBJ1-2	CASSLGQGFHGYTF	TGTGCCAGCAGCTTAGGTCAGGGTTTCCATGGCTACACCTTC
TRBV25-1	.	TRBD1	TRBJ1-2	CASRRPPGQGDYGYTF	TGTGCCAGCAGGCGACCCCCGGGACAGGGAGACTATGGCTACACCTTC
TRBV12-3/TRBV12-4	many	.	TRBJ2-6	CASTVVAGANVLTF	TGTGCCAGCACAGTCGTCGCTGGGGCCAACGTCCTGACTTTC
TRBV9	many	.	TRBJ2-5	CASSGYSAETQYF	TGTGCCAGCAGCGGCTACTCGGCGGAGACCCAGTACTTC
TRBV19	.	.	TRBJ1-2	CASIPRGQAPYGYTF	TGTGCCAGTATCCCCCGAGGCCAGGCCCCCTATGGCTACACCTTC
TRBV10-2	few	TRBD2	TRBJ2-7	CASREGGGVQYF	TGTGCCAGCAGGGAGGGCGGGGGAGTTCAGTACTTC
TRBV20-1	few	.	TRBJ1-3	CSARLNTEYYGNTIYF	TGCAGTGCTAGACTAAACACGGAATATTACGGAAACACCATATATTTT
TRBV29-1	.	.	TRBJ2-5	CSQDRGIQETQYF	TGCAGCCAAGATCGGGGGATCCAAGAGACCCAGTACTTC
TRBV25-1	.	TRBD1	TRBJ1-2	CAGSYIGQGIHGYTF	TGTGCCGGCAGTTACATAGGACAGGGGATCCATGGCTACACCTTC
TRBV6-6	.	TRBD1	TRBJ1-4	CASSEVDRGKLFF	TGTGCCAGCAGTGAAGTCGACAGGGGAAAACTGTTTTTT
TRBV25-1	.	.	TRBJ2-2	CASTPPLKPGELFF	TGTGCCAGCACTCCCCCCTTGAAACCCGGGGAGCTGTTTTTT
TRBV20-1	.	.	TRBJ2-5	CSARVSTGLQETQYF	TGCAGTGCTAGAGTGAGTACAGGACTGCAAGAGACCCAGTACTTC
TRBV6-5	few	.	TRBJ1-5	CASTTGPWDQPQHF	TGTGCCAGCACCACGGGCCCCTGGGATCAGCCCCAGCATTTT
TRBV9	many	.	TRBJ1-2	CASSVAPGNYGYTF	TGTGCCAGCAGCGTAGCGCCAGGGAACTATGGCTACACCTTC
TRBV2	.	TRBD1	TRBJ1-5	CACSSGQGGSQPQHF	TGTGCCTGCAGCTCGGGACAGGGAGGCAGTCAGCCCCAGCATTTT
TRBV7-9	.	.	TRBJ2-2	CASSRKGGGPW	TGCGCCAGCAGCCGAAAGGGGGGGGGCCCCTGG
TRBV29-1	few	.	TRBJ2-3	CSVGLGTTSTDTQYF	TGCAGCGTTGGGTTAGGGACAACCAGCACAGATACGCAGTATTTT
TRBV16	.	TRBD1	TRBJ1-1	CASSQLTGDEAFF	TGTGCCAGCAGCCAATTAACAGGGGATGAAGCTTTCTTT
TRBV29-1	many	.	TRBJ2-6	CSVEVSGANVLTF	TGCAGCGTTGAAGTTTCAGGGGCCAACGTCCTGACTTTC
TRBV6-5	many	.	TRBJ1-1	CASSEGPANTEAFF	TGTGCCAGCAGTGAGGGACCCGCGAACACTGAAGCTTTCTTT
TRBV7-2	.	TRBD1	TRBJ1-5	CASSQGDPRQPQHF	TGTGCCAGCAGCCAGGGGGACCCACGTCAGCCCCAGCATTTT
TRBV9	many	.	TRBJ1-2	CASSVDLAAGSYGYTF	TGTGCCAGCAGCGTAGATCTCGCGGCAGGGTCATATGGCTACACCTTC
TRBV19	few	.	TRBJ1-1	CASSNPSRGANTEAFF	TGTGCCAGTAGTAACCCTTCCCGAGGGGCGAACACTGAAGCTTTCTTT
TRBV10-3	.	.	TRBJ1-2	CAIRGRGYTF	TGTGCCATCAGGGGACGGGGCTACACCTTC
TRBV7-9	many	.	TRBJ1-6	CASSDGTSNSPLHF	TGTGCCAGCAGTGACGGGACATCGAATTCACCCCTCCACTTT
TRBV25-1	.	.	TRBJ1-6	CASSYSRQGWASYNSPLHF	TGTGCCAGCAGTTACTCGAGGCAGGGTTGGGCCTCCTATAATTCACCCCTCCACTTT
TRBV20-1	.	.	TRBJ1-6	CSASLGEVYSPLHF	TGCAGTGCTAGTCTCGGGGAGGTATATTCACCCCTCCACTTT
TRBV20-1	.	.	TRBJ2-5	CSVPGYQETQYF	TGCAGCGTTCCTGGATACCAAGAGACCCAGTACTTC
TRBV7-8	.	.	TRBJ2-7	CASSAAGALAYEQYF	TGTGCCAGCAGCGCCGCCGGGGCCCTCGCCTACGAGCAGTACTTC
TRBV29-1	.	.	TRBJ2-5	CSARDEDEPQYF	TGCAGCGCCAGGGACGAGGATGAGCCCCAGTACTTC
TRBV7-9	.	.	TRBJ2-2	CASSFSQNTGELFF	TGTGCCAGCAGCTTCTCTCAGAACACCGGGGAGCTGTTTTTT
TRBV2	.	.	TRBJ1-1	CATARMNTEAFF	TGTGCCACCGCCAGGATGAACACTGAAGCTTTCTTT
TRBV29-1	.	TRBD2	TRBJ2-5	CSVDTIPSGGTTQYF	TGCAGCGTCGACACAATTCCTAGCGGGGGGACCACCCAGTACTTC
TRBV7-6	many	TRBD1	TRBJ1-1	CASSPGTGGNTEAFF	TGTGCCAGCAGCCCAGGGACAGGTGGGAACACTGAAGCTTTCTTT
TRBV19	.	TRBD2	TRBJ2-7	CASTPAGSSYEQYF	TGTGCCAGTACCCCAGCGGGAAGCTCCTACGAGCAGTACTTC
TRBV7-9	few	.	TRBJ1-1	CASSFGTGIEAFF	TGTGCCAGCAGCTTTGGTACGGGAATTGAAGCTTTCTTT
TRBV19	.	.	TRBJ1-5	CASSRLQAWNSNQPQHF	TGTGCCAGTAGTAGACTACAGGCCTGGAATAGCAATCAGCCCCAGCATTTT
TRBV7-9	many	.	TRBJ1-5	CASSDSLILDQPQHF	TGTGCCAGCAGCGACAGTCTTATCCTTGATCAGCCCCAGCATTTT
TRBV10-3	.	.	TRBJ2-7	CASSEEGGRGKRGYEQYF	TGTGCCAGCAGTGAAGAAGGAGGCAGGGGAAAAAGGGGCTACGAGCAGTACTTC
TRBV7-9	.	.	TRBJ1-4	CASSTRVAEKLFF	TGTGCCAGCAGCACCCGGGTCGCTGAAAAACTGTTTTTT
TRBV14	many	.	TRBJ1-2	CASSQVDGGGYTF	TGTGCCAGCAGCCAAGTCGACGGGGGTGGCTACACCTTC